This T cell receptor beta chain was captured by sequencing in a study of blood T cell repertoires in COVID-19. The table came from immunoSEQ multiplex PCR; TCRdb's copy has only in-frame clones and leaves some out. The sample holds about 150,000 clones, roughly 85% seen once. The CDR3 runs 13 residues. V was trimmed by 6 bases and J by 0 bases, leaving 11 bases between them. Per the germline V gene, CDR1 is SQVTM and CDR2 is ANQGSEA. Material: peripheral blood. The source is a man aged 65-85 years with acute or convalescent COVID-19. The chain employs TRBV29-1 and TRBJ1-1; a weak D match, TRBD1 (5 bases). The CDR3 loop is CSVAGRMNTEAFF. Here the CDR3 DNA reads TGCAGCGTCGCGGGACGGATGAACACTGAAGCTTTCTTT.